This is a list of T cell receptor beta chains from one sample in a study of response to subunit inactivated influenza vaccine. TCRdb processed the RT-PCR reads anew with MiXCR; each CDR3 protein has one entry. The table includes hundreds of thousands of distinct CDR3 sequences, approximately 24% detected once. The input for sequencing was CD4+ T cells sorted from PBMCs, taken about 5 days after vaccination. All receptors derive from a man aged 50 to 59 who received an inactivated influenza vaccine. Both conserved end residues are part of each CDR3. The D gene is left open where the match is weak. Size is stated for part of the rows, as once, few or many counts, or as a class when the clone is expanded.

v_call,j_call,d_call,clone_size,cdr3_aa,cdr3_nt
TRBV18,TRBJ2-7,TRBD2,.,CASSTNGGDEQYF,TGTGCCAGCTCGACCAACGGGGGGGACGAGCAGTACTTC
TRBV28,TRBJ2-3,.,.,CATVQYHTDTQYF,TGTGCCACCGTACAGTACCACACAGATACGCAGTATTTT
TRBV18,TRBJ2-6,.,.,CASSPQQGRTGANVLTF,TGTGCCAGCTCACCCCAGCAGGGACGAACTGGGGCCAACGTCCTGACTTTC
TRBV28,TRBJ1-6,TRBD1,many,CASRTGVYLSPLHF,TGTGCCAGCCGAACAGGGGTCTATCTTTCACCCCTCCACTTT
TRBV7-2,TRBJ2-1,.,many,CASSLLAPQHNEQFF,TGTGCCAGCAGCTTACTAGCCCCCCAACACAATGAGCAGTTCTTC
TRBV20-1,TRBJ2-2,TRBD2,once,CSATPRLALTNTGELFF,TGCAGTGCTACCCCGAGACTAGCCCTCACCAACACCGGGGAGCTGTTTTTT
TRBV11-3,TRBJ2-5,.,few,CASSLEYSQETQYF,TGTGCCAGCAGCTTAGAGTACAGCCAAGAGACCCAGTACTTC
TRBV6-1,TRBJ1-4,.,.,CASTNRRAGNEKLFF,TGTGCCAGCACCAACCGCCGGGCAGGGAATGAAAAACTGTTTTTT
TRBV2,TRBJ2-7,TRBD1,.,CASSPGGRPLF,TGTGCCAGCAGTCCAGGGGGTCGCCCCCTCTTC
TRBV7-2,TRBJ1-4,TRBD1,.,CASSLSQGATNEKLFF,TGTGCCAGCAGCTTATCTCAGGGGGCAACTAATGAAAAACTGTTTTTT
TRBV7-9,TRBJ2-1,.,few,CASSLEQVGEQFF,TGTGCCAGCAGCTTAGAGCAGGTCGGTGAGCAGTTCTTC
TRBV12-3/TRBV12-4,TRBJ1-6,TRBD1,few,CASRPSGQSISPLHF,TGTGCCAGCAGGCCTTCGGGACAGAGCATTTCACCCCTCCACTTT
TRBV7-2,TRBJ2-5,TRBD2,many,CASSRTSAQETQYF,TGTGCCAGCAGCCGGACTAGCGCTCAAGAGACCCAGTACTTC
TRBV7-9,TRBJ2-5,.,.,CASSLEGLGRETQYF,TGTGCCAGCAGCTTAGAAGGGCTTGGGAGAGAGACCCAGTACTTC
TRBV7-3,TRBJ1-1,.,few,CASSLNINTEAFF,TGTGCCAGCAGCTTGAACATAAACACTGAAGCTTTCTTT
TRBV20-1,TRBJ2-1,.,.,CSAPVAAYNEQFF,TGCAGTGCCCCGGTAGCGGCCTACAATGAGCAGTTCTTC
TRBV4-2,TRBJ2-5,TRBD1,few,CASSQGDRGRETQYF,TGTGCCAGCAGCCAAGGGGACAGGGGACGAGAGACCCAGTACTTC
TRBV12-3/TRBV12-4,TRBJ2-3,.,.,CASSSFGGTDTQYF,TGTGCCAGCAGTTCATTCGGGGGCACAGATACGCAGTATTTT
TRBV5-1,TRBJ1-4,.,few,CASSSDGRGNEKLFF,TGCGCCAGCAGTTCGGACGGCCGCGGTAATGAAAAACTGTTTTTT
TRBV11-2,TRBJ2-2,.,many,CASSLEHYTGELFF,TGTGCCAGCAGCTTAGAACATTACACCGGGGAGCTGTTTTTT
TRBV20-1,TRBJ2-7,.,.,CSQGGGRSSYEQYF,TGCAGTCAAGGGGGCGGGAGGAGCTCCTACGAGCAGTACTTC
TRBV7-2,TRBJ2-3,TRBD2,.,CASSLGGTSRGTDTQYF,TGTGCCAGCAGCTTAGGAGGGACTAGCAGAGGCACAGATACGCAGTATTTT